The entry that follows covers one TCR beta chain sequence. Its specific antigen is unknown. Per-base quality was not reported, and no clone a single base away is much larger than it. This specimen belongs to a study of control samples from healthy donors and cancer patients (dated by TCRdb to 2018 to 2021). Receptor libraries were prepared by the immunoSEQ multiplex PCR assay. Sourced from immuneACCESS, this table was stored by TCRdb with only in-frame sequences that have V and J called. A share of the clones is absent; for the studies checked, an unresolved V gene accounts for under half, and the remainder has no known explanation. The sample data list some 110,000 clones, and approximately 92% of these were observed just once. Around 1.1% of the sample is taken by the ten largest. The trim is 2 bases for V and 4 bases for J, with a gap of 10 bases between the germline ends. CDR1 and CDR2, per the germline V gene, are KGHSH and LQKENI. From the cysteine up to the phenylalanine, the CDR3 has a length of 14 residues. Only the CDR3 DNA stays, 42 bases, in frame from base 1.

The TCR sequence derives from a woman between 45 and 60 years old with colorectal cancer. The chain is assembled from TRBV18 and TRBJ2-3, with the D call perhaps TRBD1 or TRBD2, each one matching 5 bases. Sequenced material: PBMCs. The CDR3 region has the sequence CASSPVQGADTQYF. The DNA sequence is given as TGTGCCAGCTCACCAGTCCAGGGAGCAGATACGCAGTATTTT.